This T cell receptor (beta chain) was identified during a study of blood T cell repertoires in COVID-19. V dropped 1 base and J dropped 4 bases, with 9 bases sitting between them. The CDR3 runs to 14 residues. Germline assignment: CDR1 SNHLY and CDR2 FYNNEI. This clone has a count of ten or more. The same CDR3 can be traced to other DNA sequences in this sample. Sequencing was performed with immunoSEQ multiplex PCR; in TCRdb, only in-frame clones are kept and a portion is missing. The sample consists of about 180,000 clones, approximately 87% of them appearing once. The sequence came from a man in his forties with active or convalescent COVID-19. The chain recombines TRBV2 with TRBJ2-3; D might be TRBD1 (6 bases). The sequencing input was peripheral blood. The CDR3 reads CASSEDRASDTQYF. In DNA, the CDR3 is TGTGCCAGCAGTGAAGACAGGGCCTCAGATACGCAGTATTTT. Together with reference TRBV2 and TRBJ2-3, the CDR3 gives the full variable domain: EPEVTQTPSHQVTQMGQEVILRCVPISNHLYFYWYRQILGQKVEFLVSFYNNEISEKSEIFDDQFSVERPDGSNFTLKIRSTKLEDSAMYFCASSEDRASDTQYFGPGTRLTVL.